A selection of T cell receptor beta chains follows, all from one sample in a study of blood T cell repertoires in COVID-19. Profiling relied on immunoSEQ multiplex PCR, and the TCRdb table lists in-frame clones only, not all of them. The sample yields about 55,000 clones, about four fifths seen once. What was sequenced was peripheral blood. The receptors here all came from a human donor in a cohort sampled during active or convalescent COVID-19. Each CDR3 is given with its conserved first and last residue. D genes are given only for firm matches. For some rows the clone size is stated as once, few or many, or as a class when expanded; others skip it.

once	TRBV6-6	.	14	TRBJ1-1	CASSYGGGNTEAFF	TGTGCCAGCAGTTACGGGGGCGGGAACACTGAAGCTTTCTTT
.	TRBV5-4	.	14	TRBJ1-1	CASSLGHTGMEAFF	TGTGCCAGCAGCTTAGGACATACTGGTATGGAAGCTTTCTTT
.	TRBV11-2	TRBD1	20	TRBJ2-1	CASSLDPGGLRQGARDEQFF	TGTGCCAGCAGCTTAGACCCCGGGGGCCTACGACAGGGGGCGCGGGATGAGCAGTTCTTC
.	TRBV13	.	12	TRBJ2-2	CASSLGRGELFF	TGTGCCAGCAGCTTAGGGCGAGGGGAGCTGTTTTTT
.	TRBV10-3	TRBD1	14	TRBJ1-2	CAISETDRNYGYTF	TGTGCCATCAGTGAGACGGACAGGAACTATGGCTACACCTTC
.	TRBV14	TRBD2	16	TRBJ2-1	CASSQPTGGSYNEQFF	TGTGCCAGCAGCCAACCGACGGGGGGATCCTACAATGAGCAGTTCTTC
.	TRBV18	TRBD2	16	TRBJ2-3	CASSPAAGGLGDTQYF	TGTGCCAGCTCACCGGCAGCGGGGGGGCTGGGAGATACGCAGTATTTT
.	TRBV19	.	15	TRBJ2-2	CASSWDHPGAGELFF	TGTGCCAGTAGTTGGGACCACCCAGGGGCCGGGGAGCTGTTTTTT
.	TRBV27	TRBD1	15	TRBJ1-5	CASSPGTGRGQPQHF	TGTGCCAGCAGCCCCGGGACAGGGCGCGGACAGCCCCAGCATTTT
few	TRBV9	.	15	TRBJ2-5	CASSVGVAAQETQYF	TGTGCCAGCAGCGTAGGGGTAGCGGCCCAAGAGACCCAGTACTTC
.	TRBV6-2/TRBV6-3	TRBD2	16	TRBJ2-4	CASSRTTSGVGNIQYF	TGTGCCAGCAGTCGAACGACTAGCGGGGTGGGAAACATTCAGTACTTC
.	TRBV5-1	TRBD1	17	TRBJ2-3	CASSQGPGQGARDTQYF	TGCGCCAGCAGCCAGGGACCGGGACAGGGGGCAAGGGATACGCAGTATTTT
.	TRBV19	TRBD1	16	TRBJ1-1	CASSIDRGTAYTEAFF	TGTGCCAGTAGTATAGATCGAGGGACAGCCTACACTGAAGCTTTCTTT
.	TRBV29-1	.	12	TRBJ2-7	CSVSTVTYEQYF	TGCAGCGTATCGACAGTGACCTACGAGCAGTACTTC
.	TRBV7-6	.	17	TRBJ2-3	CASSLRASSGSTDTQYF	TGTGCCAGCAGCTTACGGGCTAGCTCGGGGAGCACAGATACGCAGTATTTT
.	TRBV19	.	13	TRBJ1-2	CASSIVSRYGYTF	TGTGCCAGTAGTATCGTCTCCCGCTACGGCTACACCTTC
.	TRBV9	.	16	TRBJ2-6	CASSGSGTVWANVLTF	TGTGCCAGCAGCGGGTCGGGGACTGTATGGGCCAACGTCCTGACTTTC
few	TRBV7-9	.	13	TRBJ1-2	CASSLVPRYGYTF	TGTGCCAGCAGCTTAGTCCCCCGCTATGGCTACACCTTC
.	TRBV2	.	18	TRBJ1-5	CASRDGRGTGGSNQPQHF	TGTGCCAGCAGGGATGGGAGAGGGACTGGAGGTAGCAATCAGCCCCAGCATTTT
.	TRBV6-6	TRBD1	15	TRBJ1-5	CASRPTTGGNQPQHF	TGTGCCAGCAGGCCTACGACAGGGGGCAATCAGCCCCAGCATTTT
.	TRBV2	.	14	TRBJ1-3	CASSESSSGNTIYF	TGTGCCAGCAGTGAGAGCTCCTCTGGAAACACCATATATTTT
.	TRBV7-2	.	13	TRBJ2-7	CASSLRDSYEQYF	TGTGCCAGCAGCTTACGGGATTCCTACGAGCAGTACTTC
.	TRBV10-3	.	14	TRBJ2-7	CAISGGTVSYEQYF	TGTGCCATCTCAGGGGGGACAGTCTCCTACGAGCAGTACTTC
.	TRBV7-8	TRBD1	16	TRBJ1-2	CASSLVGGQNHYGYTF	TGTGCCAGCAGCTTAGTGGGGGGACAGAACCACTATGGCTACACCTTC
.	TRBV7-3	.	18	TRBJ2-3	CASSSPRRAHHSTDTQYF	TGTGCCAGCAGCTCCCCACGGCGGGCGCACCATAGCACAGATACGCAGTATTTT
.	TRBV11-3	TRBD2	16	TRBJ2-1	CASSPRDSGGAGEQFF	TGTGCCAGCAGCCCCCGGGATAGCGGGGGGGCCGGTGAGCAGTTCTTC
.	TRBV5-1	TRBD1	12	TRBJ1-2	CASTRQGAGYTF	TGCGCCAGCACTAGACAGGGGGCTGGCTACACCTTC
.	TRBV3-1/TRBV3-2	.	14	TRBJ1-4	CASSPSTGNEKLFF	TGTGCCAGCAGCCCATCGACCGGGAATGAAAAACTGTTTTTT
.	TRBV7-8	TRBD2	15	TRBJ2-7	CASREEAGDSYEQYF	TGTGCCAGCAGGGAAGAAGCGGGGGACTCCTACGAGCAGTACTTC
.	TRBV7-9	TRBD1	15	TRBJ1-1	CASSLGDRVGTEAFF	TGTGCCAGCAGCTTAGGGGACAGGGTAGGCACTGAAGCTTTCTTT
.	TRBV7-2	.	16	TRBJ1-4	CASSFYRGRGGEKLFF	TGTGCCAGCAGCTTCTATAGGGGGAGGGGAGGTGAAAAACTGTTTTTT
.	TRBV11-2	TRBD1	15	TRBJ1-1	CASSVTGGADTEAFF	TGTGCCAGCAGCGTAACAGGGGGCGCGGACACTGAAGCTTTCTTT
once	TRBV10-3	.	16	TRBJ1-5	CAIRAGLQVPNQPQHF	TGTGCCATCAGGGCCGGACTACAGGTTCCGAATCAGCCCCAGCATTTT
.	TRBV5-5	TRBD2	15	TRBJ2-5	CASSLLAGGQETQYF	TGTGCCAGCAGCTTGCTAGCGGGGGGGCAAGAGACCCAGTACTTC
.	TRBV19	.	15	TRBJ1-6	CASSIRAVENSPLHF	TGTGCCAGTAGTATCAGGGCAGTTGAAAATTCACCCCTCCACTTT
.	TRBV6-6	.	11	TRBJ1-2	CASGGNYGYTF	TGTGCCAGCGGGGGCAATTATGGCTACACCTTC
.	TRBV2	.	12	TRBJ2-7	CASSEPTYEQYF	TGTGCCAGCAGTGAACCCACCTACGAGCAGTACTTC
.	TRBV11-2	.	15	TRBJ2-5	CASSSEERSQETQYF	TGTGCCAGCAGCTCAGAGGAGCGGAGCCAAGAGACCCAGTACTTC
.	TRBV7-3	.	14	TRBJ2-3	CASSAGRPPDTQYF	TGTGCCAGCAGCGCAGGCCGGCCCCCAGATACGCAGTATTTT
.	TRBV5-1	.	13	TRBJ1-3	CASSLAQGNTIYF	TGCGCCAGCAGCTTGGCCCAAGGAAACACCATATATTTT
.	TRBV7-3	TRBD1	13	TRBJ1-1	CASSWDRGTEAFF	TGTGCCAGCAGCTGGGACAGGGGAACTGAAGCTTTCTTT
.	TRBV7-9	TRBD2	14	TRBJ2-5	CASSLSGLQETQYF	TGTGCCAGCAGCTTATCGGGACTACAAGAGACCCAGTACTTC
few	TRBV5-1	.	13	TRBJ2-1	CASSLASSDQGFF	TGCGCCAGCAGCTTGGCCAGCAGCGACCAGGGGTTCTTC
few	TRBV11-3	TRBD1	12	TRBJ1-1	CASSAGTVEAFF	TGTGCCAGCAGCGCCGGGACAGTAGAAGCTTTCTTT
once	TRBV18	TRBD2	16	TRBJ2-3	CASSRTSGGTVDTQYF	TGTGCCAGCTCTCGGACTAGCGGGGGCACAGTAGATACGCAGTATTTT
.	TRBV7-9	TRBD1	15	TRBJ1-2	CASSVWTGYGYGYTF	TGTGCCAGCAGCGTGTGGACAGGGTATGGCTATGGCTACACCTTC
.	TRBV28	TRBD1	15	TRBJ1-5	CASIRQGSIYQPQHF	TGTGCCAGCATCCGACAGGGAAGTATCTATCAGCCCCAGCATTTT
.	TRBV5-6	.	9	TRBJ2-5	CASSLALNF	TGTGCCAGCAGCTTGGCCCTTAACTTC
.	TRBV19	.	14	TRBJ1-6	CASSFGGWGSPLHF	TGTGCCAGTAGTTTTGGAGGGTGGGGTTCACCCCTCCACTTT
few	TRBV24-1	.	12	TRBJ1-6	CATSVPGGTLHF	TGTGCCACCAGTGTACCGGGGGGGACCCTCCACTTT
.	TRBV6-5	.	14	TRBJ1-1	CASSYSHRNTEAFF	TGTGCCAGCAGTTACTCACACCGGAACACTGAAGCTTTCTTT